The present TCR beta chain was sequenced within a study of blood T cell repertoires in COVID-19. Germline V gene data show CDR1 as DFQATT and CDR2 as SNEGSKA (reference sequence). The trim removed 5 bases at V and 5 bases at J, leaving 12 bases unmatched. The CDR3 covers 15 residues. In this sample, this clone turned up once. In the original analysis: The authors estimated nucleated cell counts from reference gene primer amplification. TCRdb's copy holds only in-frame clones and misses some; the assay was immunoSEQ multiplex PCR. V, J and clone size were drawn from that table, and D and trimming were deduced from the DNA. The table includes fewer than 85,000 clones, about 85% detected once.

The chain employs TRBV20-1 and TRBJ2-5; 9 bases map to TRBD2. Sequenced sample: peripheral blood. The clonotype originates from a human donor in a cohort sampled during active COVID-19. CDR3 amino acids: CSAGAVAGADETQYF. Here the CDR3 DNA reads TGCAGTGCTGGTGCGGTAGCGGGAGCGGATGAGACCCAGTACTTC.